This TCR beta chain comes out of a study of T-cell reconstitution after alpha-beta-depleted transplantation in children. The study, taken as a whole, reports: Once a year had passed after transplant, T-cell counts and diversity came mostly from newly produced T cells. Reports say that about two months after transplant, the alpha-beta T cells came out of several hundred graft clones that had expanded. Surviving recipient T cells and thymic progenitors produced the high day-60 TCRbeta diversity seen in some patients.

This clonotype appeared once. Its antigen remains unidentified. V lost 3 bases to trimming and J lost 3 bases, with 11 bases between them. The V gene's germline CDR1 is SGHAT and CDR2 FQNNGV. The CDR3 runs 14 residues. Preparation of the TCRbeta library involved a method that used unique molecular identifiers. TCRdb re-analysed the PCR reads in MiXCR, keeping a single row per CDR3 protein. The profile shows 800,000 to 1,000,000 distinct CDR3 sequences, about 29% of them singletons. The sequencing used PBMCs, mostly from graft donor cells, collected 360 days after TCRalphabeta/CD19-depleted stem cell transplant. The V and J genes are TRBV11-2 and TRBJ1-2; the D is unclear. This TCR derives from a boy in the first two years of life who had a stem cell transplant for SCID, so the T cells may come from the graft donor. The CDR3 is CASSLGQWDYGYTF. CDR3 coding DNA: TGTGCCAGCAGCTTGGGTCAGTGGGACTATGGCTACACCTTC.